These T cell receptor beta chains were read from a single sample in a study of shared clonotypes between healthy human individuals. Generated by immunoSEQ multiplex PCR, the TCRdb table keeps only in-frame clones and is missing some. Found here are approximately 2.4 million clones, around 95% of them singletons; the top ten hold more than 0.1%. The material sequenced was naive CD4+ T cells sorted from blood. The receptors were sampled from a man in his late teens or twenties in good health. The CDR3 runs from the conserved cysteine through the conserved F or W. The D gene is left open where the match is weak. Clone size is shown for a subset of rows, as once, few, many or a class of expanded clone.

v_gene: TRBV5-1
len: 14
d_gene: -
abundance: -
j_gene: TRBJ2-2
CDR3aa: CASPGLPNTGELFF
CDR3nt: TGCGCCAGCCCAGGTCTCCCGAACACCGGGGAGCTGTTTTTT

v_gene: TRBV6-5
len: 14
d_gene: -
abundance: -
j_gene: TRBJ1-2
CDR3aa: CASSKQGGYYGYTF
CDR3nt: TGTGCCAGCAGTAAACAGGGCGGATACTATGGCTACACCTTC

v_gene: TRBV6-6
len: 13
d_gene: -
abundance: -
j_gene: TRBJ1-1
CDR3aa: CASSSGMQTEAFF
CDR3nt: TGTGCCAGCAGTTCGGGAATGCAAACTGAAGCTTTCTTT

v_gene: TRBV9
len: 14
d_gene: -
abundance: once
j_gene: TRBJ2-3
CDR3aa: CASSVGLVTDTQYF
CDR3nt: TGTGCCAGCAGCGTAGGACTAGTCACAGATACGCAGTATTTT

v_gene: TRBV6-1
len: 13
d_gene: -
abundance: -
j_gene: TRBJ1-5
CDR3aa: CASSVGLYQPQHF
CDR3nt: TGTGCCAGCAGTGTAGGACTCTATCAGCCCCAGCATTTT

v_gene: TRBV19
len: 14
d_gene: -
abundance: -
j_gene: TRBJ2-7
CDR3aa: CASSLSGGNSEQYF
CDR3nt: TGTGCCAGTAGTCTATCCGGGGGAAACTCCGAGCAGTACTTC

v_gene: TRBV19
len: 16
d_gene: -
abundance: -
j_gene: TRBJ1-1
CDR3aa: CASSIGLWTANTEAFF
CDR3nt: TGTGCCAGTAGTATAGGACTTTGGACGGCGAACACTGAAGCTTTCTTT

v_gene: TRBV28
len: 13
d_gene: -
abundance: few
j_gene: TRBJ1-5
CDR3aa: CASVRGVDQPQHF
CDR3nt: TGTGCCAGCGTTCGGGGAGTGGATCAGCCCCAGCATTTT

v_gene: TRBV7-2
len: 15
d_gene: -
abundance: -
j_gene: TRBJ2-7
CDR3aa: CASSPDSLGSYEQYF
CDR3nt: TGTGCCAGCAGCCCGGACAGCCTTGGCTCCTACGAGCAGTACTTC

v_gene: TRBV5-4
len: 16
d_gene: TRBD2
abundance: -
j_gene: TRBJ2-1
CDR3aa: CASSLYSGSSYNEQFF
CDR3nt: TGTGCCAGCAGCTTGTATAGCGGGAGCTCCTACAATGAGCAGTTCTTC

v_gene: TRBV2
len: 15
d_gene: -
abundance: -
j_gene: TRBJ2-3
CDR3aa: CASSVVGGFTDTQYF
CDR3nt: TGTGCCAGCAGCGTGGTGGGGGGTTTCACAGATACGCAGTATTTT

v_gene: TRBV2
len: 13
d_gene: -
abundance: -
j_gene: TRBJ1-2
CDR3aa: CASRPQAWDGYTF
CDR3nt: TGTGCCAGCAGACCACAGGCCTGGGATGGCTACACCTTC

v_gene: TRBV7-9
len: 17
d_gene: TRBD1
abundance: -
j_gene: TRBJ2-7
CDR3aa: CASRAFGTGEVTYEQYF
CDR3nt: TGTGCCAGCAGGGCCTTCGGGACAGGGGAGGTCACCTACGAGCAGTACTTC